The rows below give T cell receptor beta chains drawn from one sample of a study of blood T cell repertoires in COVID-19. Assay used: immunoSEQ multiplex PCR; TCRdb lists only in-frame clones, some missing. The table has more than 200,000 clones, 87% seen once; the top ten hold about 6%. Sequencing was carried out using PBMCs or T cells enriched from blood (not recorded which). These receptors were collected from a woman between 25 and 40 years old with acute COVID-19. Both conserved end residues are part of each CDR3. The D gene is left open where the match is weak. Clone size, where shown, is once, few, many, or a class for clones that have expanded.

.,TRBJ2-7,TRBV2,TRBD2,TGTGCCAGCAGTGAAGTCGAGACTAGCGGGTACCCGCGGTACTTC,CASSEVETSGYPRYF
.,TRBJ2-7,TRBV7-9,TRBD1,TGTGCCAGCAGCTTGGCGCAGGGGGCGAGGGAGCAGTACTTC,CASSLAQGAREQYF
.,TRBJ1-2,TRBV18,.,TGTGCCAGCTCACCAAGCACAGGCAATAACTATGGCTACACCTTC,CASSPSTGNNYGYTF
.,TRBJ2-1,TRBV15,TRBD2,TGTGCCACCAGCAGAGATTTACTAGCGGCCTCGGATGAGCAGTTCTTC,CATSRDLLAASDEQFF
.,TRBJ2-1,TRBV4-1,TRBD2,TGCGCCAGCAGCCACTTAACTAGCGGGAGTCCCCTCTTC,CASSHLTSGSPLF
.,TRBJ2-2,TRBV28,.,TGTGCCAGCAGTTTCCCGGGACAAGACACCGGGGAGCTGTTTTTT,CASSFPGQDTGELFF
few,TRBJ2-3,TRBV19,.,TGTGCCAGTAAGACCAGGAGGGAAGATACGCAGTATTTT,CASKTRREDTQYF
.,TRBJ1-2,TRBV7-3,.,TGTGCCAGCAGCGACCCAGGGGTCGGGGGCTACACCTTC,CASSDPGVGGYTF
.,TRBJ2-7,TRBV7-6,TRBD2,TGTGCCAGCAGCTTAGGCTTAGCGGGAGAGGGTTACGAGCAGTACTTC,CASSLGLAGEGYEQYF
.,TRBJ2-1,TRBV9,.,TGTGCCAGCAGCGTAGATGGGGGGAGCTACAATGAGCAGTTCTTC,CASSVDGGSYNEQFF
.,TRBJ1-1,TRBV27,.,TGTGCCAGCATCAACTCCCATCCTGGTGGTGAAGCTTTCTTT,CASINSHPGGEAFF
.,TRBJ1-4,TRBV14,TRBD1,TGTGCCAGCAGTTTACAGGGGGGAAATGAAAAACTGTTTTTT,CASSLQGGNEKLFF
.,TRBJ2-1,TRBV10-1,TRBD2,TGCGCCAGCTCAGGACTAGCTGACAATGAGCAGTTCTTC,CASSGLADNEQFF
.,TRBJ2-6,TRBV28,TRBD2,TGTGCCAGCACTAAGGCGGGGGTAGGGGCCAACGTCCTGACTTTC,CASTKAGVGANVLTF
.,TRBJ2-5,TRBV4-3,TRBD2,TGCGCCAGCAGCCAAGGTCTAGCGGGACAAGAGACCCAGTACTTC,CASSQGLAGQETQYF
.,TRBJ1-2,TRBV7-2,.,TGTGCCAGCAGCTTAATGGGAGGCGATATCGGCTACACCTTC,CASSLMGGDIGYTF
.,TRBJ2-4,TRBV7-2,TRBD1,TGTGCCAGCAGCCAGAGGACAGGGCTCATTCAGTACTTC,CASSQRTGLIQYF
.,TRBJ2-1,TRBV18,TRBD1,TGTGCCAGCTCACCACCCCGACAGGGGGCTGGGTACAATGAGCAGTTCTTC,CASSPPRQGAGYNEQFF
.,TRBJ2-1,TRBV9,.,TGTGCCAGCAGCGTAGCCATCCTAGACGGAGGGGATAATGAGCAGTTCTTC,CASSVAILDGGDNEQFF
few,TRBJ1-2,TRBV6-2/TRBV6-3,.,TGTGCCAGCAGTTCTTTGACAGCTAACTATGGCTACACCTTC,CASSSLTANYGYTF
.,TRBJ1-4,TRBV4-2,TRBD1,TGTGCCAGCAGAGGACAGGCAGCTAATGAAAAACTGTTTTTT,CASRGQAANEKLFF
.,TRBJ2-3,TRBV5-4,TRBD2,TGTGCCAGCAGCAGGACTAGCGGCGGGGATACGCAGTATTTT,CASSRTSGGDTQYF
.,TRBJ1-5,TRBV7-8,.,TGTGCCAGCAGCTTAGCGCTAAAGGGTTCTGTGCTGGGAGCCAATCAGCCCCAGCATTTT,CASSLALKGSVLGANQPQHF
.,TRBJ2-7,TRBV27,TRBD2,TGTGCCACGGGAGGGAAGCCCTCCGAGCAGTACTTC,CATGGKPSEQYF
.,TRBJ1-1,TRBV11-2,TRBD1,TGTGCCAGCAGCCGAGGGGGCAGGGGGCGGAACACTGAAGCTTTCTTT,CASSRGGRGRNTEAFF
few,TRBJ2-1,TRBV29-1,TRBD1,TGCAGCGTTCATAGGACAGGGAGTCCTGAGCAGTTCTTC,CSVHRTGSPEQFF
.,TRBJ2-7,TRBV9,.,TGTGCCAGCAGCGTAGGGCAGGGGGACTTCTACGAGCAGTACTTC,CASSVGQGDFYEQYF
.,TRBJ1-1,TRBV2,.,TGTGCCAGCAGTGTCTCCGGACAGCTTCTGAACACTGAAGCTTTCTTT,CASSVSGQLLNTEAFF
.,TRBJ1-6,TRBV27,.,TGTGCCAGCAGTTATGTTCGGGGGCGGGAGTCACCCCTCCACTTT,CASSYVRGRESPLHF
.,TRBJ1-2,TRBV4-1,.,TGCGCCAGCAGTCCGACTAGGACATACAACTATGGCTACACCTTC,CASSPTRTYNYGYTF
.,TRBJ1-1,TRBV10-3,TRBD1,TGTGCCATCAGTAACAGGGGGAAAAACACTGAAGCTTTCTTT,CAISNRGKNTEAFF
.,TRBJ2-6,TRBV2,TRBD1,TGTGCCAGCAGCGCGGACAGGGCTGGTGGGGCCAACGTCCTGACTTTC,CASSADRAGGANVLTF
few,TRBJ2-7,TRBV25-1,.,TGTGCCAGCAGTCTTCGCGGGCGGAACGAGCAGTACTTC,CASSLRGRNEQYF
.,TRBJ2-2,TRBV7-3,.,TGTGCCAGCAGCTCCCGGAGTCAGGGGGAGCTGTTTTTT,CASSSRSQGELFF
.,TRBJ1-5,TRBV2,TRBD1,TGTGCCAGCAGAGGGACAGCAAGAAATCAGCCCCAGCATTTT,CASRGTARNQPQHF
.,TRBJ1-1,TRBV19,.,TGTGCCAGTAGTTATGAGGATCTGAACACTGAAGCTTTCTTT,CASSYEDLNTEAFF
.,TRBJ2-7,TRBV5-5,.,TGTGCCAGCAGCTTGGACTGGGCTACCTACGAGCAGTACTTC,CASSLDWATYEQYF
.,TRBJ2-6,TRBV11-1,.,TGTGCCAGCAGCTTGGGCCCTTACTCTGGGGCCAACGTCCTGACTTTC,CASSLGPYSGANVLTF
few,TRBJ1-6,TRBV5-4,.,TGTGCCAGCAGCCCTCAGGGTCTCTCCTATAATTCACCCCTCCACTTT,CASSPQGLSYNSPLHF
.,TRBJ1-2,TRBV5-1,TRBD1,TGCGCCAGCAGCCTGGGGAAGCCGGGACAGTATCAATTTACCTATGGCTACACCTTC,CASSLGKPGQYQFTYGYTF
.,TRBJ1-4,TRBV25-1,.,TGTGCCAGCACCCAGGGTGGTGTTAGTGAAAAACTGTTTTTT,CASTQGGVSEKLFF
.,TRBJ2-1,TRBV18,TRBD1,TGTGCCAGCTCACCATTCGACAGGGATAATGAGCAGTTCTTC,CASSPFDRDNEQFF
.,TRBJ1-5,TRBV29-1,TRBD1,TGCAGCGTTGGACAGGGTAAGGATCAGCCCCAGCATTTT,CSVGQGKDQPQHF
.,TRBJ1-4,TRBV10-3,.,TGTGCCACCCGCGGACAGATTAATGAAAAACTGTTTTTT,CATRGQINEKLFF
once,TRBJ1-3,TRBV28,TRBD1,TGTGCCAGCAGTTTAACCGGGACAGGGTCTGGAAACACCATATATTTT,CASSLTGTGSGNTIYF
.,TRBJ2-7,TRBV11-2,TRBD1,TGTGCCAGCAGCTGGGGACAGGGGGCCAACTACGAGCAGTACTTC,CASSWGQGANYEQYF
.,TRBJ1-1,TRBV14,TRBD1,TGTGCCAGCAGCCCCCTCACAGGGGATAACACTGAAGCTTTCTTT,CASSPLTGDNTEAFF
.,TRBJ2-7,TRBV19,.,TGTGCCAGTAGTGGTACAGGGATCGACGAGCAGTACTTC,CASSGTGIDEQYF
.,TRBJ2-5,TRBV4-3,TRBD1,TGCGCCAGCAGCCAAGATGGGACAGGGGGCTTGAAGACCCAGTACTTC,CASSQDGTGGLKTQYF
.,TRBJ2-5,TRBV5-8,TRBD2,TGTGCCAGCAGCAATGTTCTGTCGCGGGGGGGGGAGACCCAGTACTTC,CASSNVLSRGGETQYF
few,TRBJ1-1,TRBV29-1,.,TGCAGCGTTTGGGACAATCAGGCTTTCTTT,CSVWDNQAFF
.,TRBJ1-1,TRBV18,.,TGTGCCAGCTCACTACAGGGAGATACTGAAGCTTTCTTT,CASSLQGDTEAFF
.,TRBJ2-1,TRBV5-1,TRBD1,TGCGCCAGCAGCGGGACAGCCCCTTCCTACAATGAGCAGTTCTTC,CASSGTAPSYNEQFF
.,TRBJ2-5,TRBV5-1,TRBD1,TGCGCCAGCAGCGGAGGGACAGGGAGGGAGACCCAGTACTTC,CASSGGTGRETQYF
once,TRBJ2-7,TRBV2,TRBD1,TGTGCCAGCAGTTTTGGACAGGGCTACGAGCAGTACTTC,CASSFGQGYEQYF
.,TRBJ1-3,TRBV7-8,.,TGTGCCAGCAGCTTCAGGGCCAGAGGCCAATGGTCCTCTGGAAACACCATATATTTT,CASSFRARGQWSSGNTIYF
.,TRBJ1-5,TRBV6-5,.,TGTGCCAGCAGTTACTCAGGGGTTGGCAATCAGCCCCAGCATTTT,CASSYSGVGNQPQHF
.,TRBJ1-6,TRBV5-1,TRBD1,TGCGCCAGCAGCTTGGCCGGGACAGCTCAAGGGAATTCACCCCTCCACTTT,CASSLAGTAQGNSPLHF
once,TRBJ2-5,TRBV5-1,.,TGCGCCAGCAGCTTGGTGACTAGTATAGAGACCCAGTACTTC,CASSLVTSIETQYF